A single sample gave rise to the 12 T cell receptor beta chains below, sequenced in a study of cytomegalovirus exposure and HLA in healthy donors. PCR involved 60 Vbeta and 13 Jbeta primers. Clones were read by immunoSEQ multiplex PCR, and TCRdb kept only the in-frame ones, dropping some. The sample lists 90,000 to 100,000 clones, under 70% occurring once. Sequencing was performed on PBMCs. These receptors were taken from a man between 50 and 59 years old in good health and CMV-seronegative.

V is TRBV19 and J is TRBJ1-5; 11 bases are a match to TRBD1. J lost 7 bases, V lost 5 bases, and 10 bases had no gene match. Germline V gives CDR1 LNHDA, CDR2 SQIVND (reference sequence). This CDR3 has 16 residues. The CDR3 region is CASSPLGQGAKQPQHF. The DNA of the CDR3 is TGTGCCAGTAGTCCCCTAGGACAGGGGGCTAAACAGCCCCAGCATTTT.

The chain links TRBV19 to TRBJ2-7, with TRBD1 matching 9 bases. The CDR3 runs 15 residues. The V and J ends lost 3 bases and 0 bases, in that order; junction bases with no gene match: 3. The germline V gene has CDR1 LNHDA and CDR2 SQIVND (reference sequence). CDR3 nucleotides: TGTGCCAGTAGTATCGTACAGGGGGCCTCCTACGAGCAGTACTTC. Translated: CASSIVQGASYEQYF.

The CDR3 sequence: CASSLAEQGNYGYTF. CDR3 sequence (DNA): TGTGCCAGCAGCTTAGCTGAGCAGGGTAACTATGGCTACACCTTC. V usage is TRBV11-2 and J usage is TRBJ1-2; D might be TRBD1 (5 bases). There are 15 residues in the CDR3. Germline V lookup: CDR1 SGHAT, CDR2 FQNNGV. The V end lost 1 base, the J end lost 1 base, and 10 bases lay between the germline ends.

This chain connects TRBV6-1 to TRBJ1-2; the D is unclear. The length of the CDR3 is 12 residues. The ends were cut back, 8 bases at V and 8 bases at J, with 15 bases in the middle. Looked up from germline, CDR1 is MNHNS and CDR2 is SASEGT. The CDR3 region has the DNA TGTGCCAGCCTAATCCCAGGACTCGGCTACACCTTC. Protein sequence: CASLIPGLGYTF.

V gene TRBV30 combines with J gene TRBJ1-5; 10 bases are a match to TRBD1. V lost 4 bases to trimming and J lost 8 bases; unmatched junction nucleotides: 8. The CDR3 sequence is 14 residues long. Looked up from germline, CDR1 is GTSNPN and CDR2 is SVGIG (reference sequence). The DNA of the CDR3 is TGTGCCTGGACGCTGACAGGGGGCCTAGAGCCCCAGCATTTT. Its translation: CAWTLTGGLEPQHF.

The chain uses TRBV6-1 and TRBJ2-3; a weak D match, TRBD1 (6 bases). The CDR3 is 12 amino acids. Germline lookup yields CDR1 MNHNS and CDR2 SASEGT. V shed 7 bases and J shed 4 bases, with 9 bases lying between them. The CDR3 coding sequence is TGTGCCAGCAACAGGGCCCCAGATACGCAGTATTTT. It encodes CASNRAPDTQYF.

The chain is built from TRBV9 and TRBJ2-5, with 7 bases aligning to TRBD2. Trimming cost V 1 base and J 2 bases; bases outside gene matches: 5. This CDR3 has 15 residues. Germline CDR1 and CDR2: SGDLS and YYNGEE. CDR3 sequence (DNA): TGTGCCAGCAGCGTAATGGGGAGGGTACAAGAGACCCAGTACTTC. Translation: CASSVMGRVQETQYF.

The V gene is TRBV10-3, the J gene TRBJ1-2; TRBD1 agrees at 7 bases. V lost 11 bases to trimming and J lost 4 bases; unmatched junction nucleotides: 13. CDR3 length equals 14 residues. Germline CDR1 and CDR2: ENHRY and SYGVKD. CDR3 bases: TGTGCCGCCTCAGGGGGGCAACAGTTCTATGGCTACACCTTC. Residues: CAASGGQQFYGYTF.

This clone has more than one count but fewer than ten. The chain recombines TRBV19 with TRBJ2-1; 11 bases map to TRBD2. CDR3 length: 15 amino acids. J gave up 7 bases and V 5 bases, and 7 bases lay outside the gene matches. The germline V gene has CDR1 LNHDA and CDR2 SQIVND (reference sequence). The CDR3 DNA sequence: TGTGCCAGTAGTTTAGCGGGAGGGCCGTGGAATGAGCAGTTCTTC. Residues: CASSLAGGPWNEQFF.

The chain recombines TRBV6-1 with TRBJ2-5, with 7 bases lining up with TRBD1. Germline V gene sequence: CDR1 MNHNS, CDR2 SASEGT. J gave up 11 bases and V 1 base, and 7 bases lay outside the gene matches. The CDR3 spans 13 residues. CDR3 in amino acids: CASSEGQGWEQYF. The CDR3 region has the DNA TGTGCCAGCAGTGAAGGACAGGGTTGGGAGCAGTACTTC.

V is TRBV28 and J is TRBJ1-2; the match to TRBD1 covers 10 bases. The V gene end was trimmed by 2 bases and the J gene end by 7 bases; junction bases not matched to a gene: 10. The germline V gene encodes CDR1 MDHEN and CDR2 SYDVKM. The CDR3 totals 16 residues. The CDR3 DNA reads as TGTGCCAGCAGTTTACTGACCGGGACAGGGGTAGGTGGCTACACCTTC. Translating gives CASSLLTGTGVGGYTF.

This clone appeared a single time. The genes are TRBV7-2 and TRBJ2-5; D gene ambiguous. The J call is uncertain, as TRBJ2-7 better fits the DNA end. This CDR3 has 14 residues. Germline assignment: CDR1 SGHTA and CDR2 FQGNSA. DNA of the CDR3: TGTGCCAGCAGCCCGCAGCACACAAACTACGAGCAGTACTTC. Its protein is CASSPQHTNYEQYF.